This TCR beta chain emerged from a study of low-dose radiotherapy and immunotherapy resistance in tumors. Study overall: Participants in Cohort 2 were given 1 Gy per fraction every two weeks, for 13 Gy over 26 weeks. Every two weeks, the protocol called for intravenous cyclophosphamide at 200 mg/m2. It was given one day before each radiation and immunotherapy administration.

Both TCRalpha and TCRbeta chains were reverse transcribed with V-gene-specific primers. TCR amplification used roughly 18 PCR cycles, a constant-region primer and a V-primer adapter. mRNA that had been isolated underwent amplification through in vitro transcription. In TCRdb, the reads were re-called with MiXCR into one record per CDR3 protein. The sample carries more than 12,000 distinct CDR3 sequences, 45% to 55% recorded once. V dropped 5 bases and J dropped 2 bases, with 12 bases sitting between them. In germline, CDR1 is SGHAT, CDR2 FQNNGV. The CDR3 has 14 amino acids. Low-dose radiotherapy, low-dose cyclophosphamide, aspirin, ipilimumab and nivolumab were all given to the donors.

The clonotype comes from a human donor with advanced metastatic prostate, ovarian, gallbladder or colorectal cancer (not recorded which). This table probably holds off-target reads from a library built for another chain. The chain links TRBV11-2 to TRBJ2-5; D unresolved. As DNA, the CDR3 is TGTGCCAGCAGCCTGATGGCAGCTCAAGAGACCCAGTACTTC. Its protein is CASSLMAAQETQYF.